The 5 T cell receptor beta chains listed next were all sequenced from one sample in a study of spatial heterogeneity in lung cancer. These TCRs are of unknown antigen specificity. The time point denotes: sample taken at primary tumor resection. General study findings and limits: Tracking of tumor mutation counts was seen in expanded intratumoral alpha and beta TCR counts.

TCRdb re-called the 5' RACE reads through MiXCR, storing one row per CDR3 protein. This table has around 100,000 distinct CDR3 sequences, 4.4% appearing once. The sample was lung tumor tissue, taken at surgery. Receptors originate from a male donor with early-stage non-small cell lung cancer.

This clonotype was counted only a few times. The chain couples TRBV4-1 to TRBJ1-5; maybe TRBD1 (5 bases). The CDR3 is made up of 15 amino acids. Germline V gene data show CDR1 as MGHRA and CDR2 as YSYEKL. Trimming removed 3 bases at V and 4 bases at J, with 13 bases between. In DNA form, the CDR3 reads TGCGCCAGCAGCCAGGATGGGGCGGGGAATCAGCCCCAGCATTTT. This translates into CASSQDGAGNQPQHF.

J is TRBJ2-5 and V is TRBV5-1, with 11 nucleotides matching TRBD2. Germline V CDR1 and CDR2: SGHRS, YFSETQ. J lost 3 bases, V lost 4 bases, and 8 bases had no gene match. CDR3 length: 16 residues. The CDR3 DNA sequence: TGCGCCAGCAGCCCGAGACTAGCGGGATTCGAAGAGACCCAGTACTTC. Encoded protein: CASSPRLAGFEETQYF. Looking up the rest from reference TRBV5-1 and TRBJ2-5 gives the full variable domain: KAGVTQTPRYLIKTRGQQVTLSCSPISGHRSVSWYQQTPGQGLQFLFEYFSETQRNKGNFPGRFSGRQFSNSRSEMNVSTLELGDSALYLCASSPRLAGFEETQYFGPGTRLLVL.

This clonotype was counted many times. This chain uses TRBV24-1 with TRBJ2-3, with a possible D match to TRBD1 (5 bases). The CDR3 covers 15 residues. V lost 3 bases and J 6 bases, leaving 15 bases between the germline ends. CDR1 is KGHDR, CDR2 SFDVKD, per germline. The CDR3 DNA reads TGTGCCACCAGTGATCCAATAGACAGTTCGGATACGCAGTATTTT. It is translated as CATSDPIDSSDTQYF.

At least ten counts were recorded for this clonotype. The chain carries TRBV4-2 and TRBJ2-7; D remains unclear. This CDR3 has 14 amino acids. Germline V gene lookup returns CDR1 LGHNA and CDR2 YNFKEQ. Trimming shortened V by 1 base and J by 1 base, and 8 bases separated the two germline ends. CDR3 region: CASSQGPHSYEQYF. The CDR3 region has the DNA TGTGCCAGCAGCCAAGGACCCCATTCCTACGAGCAGTACTTC.

This clonotype was counted between two and nine times. This chain links TRBV28 with TRBJ2-5, with TRBD1 as a possible D gene (6 bases). Germline loops: CDR1 MDHEN, CDR2 SYDVKM. The CDR3 runs to 14 residues. V was trimmed by 6 bases and J by 5 bases, leaving 16 bases between them. The CDR3 is CASSRRSGVETQYF. In nucleotides, the CDR3 is TGTGCCAGCAGCCGCCGGTCAGGGGTGGAGACCCAGTACTTC.